Sequencing of this TCR beta chain was carried out in a study of blood T cell repertoires in COVID-19. Profiling relied on immunoSEQ multiplex PCR, and the TCRdb table lists in-frame clones only, not all of them. The sample contains 150,000 to 200,000 clones, approximately 88% of which appear only once. The ends were cut back, 6 bases at V and 3 bases at J, with 5 bases in the middle. Germline loops: CDR1 SNHLY, CDR2 FYNNEI. The CDR3 extends over 11 amino acids. Cohort placement rested on clinical history that participants reported themselves. Recovered participants had two consecutive negative NP/OP PCR tests, healthcare professional clearance, or symptom resolution.

This TCR was recovered from a woman aged 60-75 years who had recovered from COVID-19. The J gene is TRBJ1-1, the V gene TRBV2, with D uncertain. Sequenced material: PBMCs or T cells enriched from blood (not recorded which). Written as DNA, the CDR3 is TGTGCCAGCAGCGCGGACACTGAAGCTTTCTTT. The encoded protein is CASSADTEAFF.